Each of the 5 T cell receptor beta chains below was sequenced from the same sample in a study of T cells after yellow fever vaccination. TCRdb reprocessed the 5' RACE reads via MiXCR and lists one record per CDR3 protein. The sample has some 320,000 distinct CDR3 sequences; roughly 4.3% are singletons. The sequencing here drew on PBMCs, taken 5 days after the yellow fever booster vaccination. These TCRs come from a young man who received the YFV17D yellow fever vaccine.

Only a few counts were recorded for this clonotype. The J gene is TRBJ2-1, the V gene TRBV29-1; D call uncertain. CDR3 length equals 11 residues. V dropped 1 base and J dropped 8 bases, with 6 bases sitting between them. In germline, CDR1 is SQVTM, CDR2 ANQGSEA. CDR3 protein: CSVEGYDEQFF. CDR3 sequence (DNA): TGCAGCGTTGAAGGGTATGATGAGCAGTTCTTC.

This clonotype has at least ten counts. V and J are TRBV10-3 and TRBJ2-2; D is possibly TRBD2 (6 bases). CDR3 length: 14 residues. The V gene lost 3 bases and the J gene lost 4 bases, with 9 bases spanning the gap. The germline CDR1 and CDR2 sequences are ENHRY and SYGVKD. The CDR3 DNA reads TGTGCCATCAGTGACCCACTAGCCACCGGGGAGCTGTTTTTT. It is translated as CAISDPLATGELFF.

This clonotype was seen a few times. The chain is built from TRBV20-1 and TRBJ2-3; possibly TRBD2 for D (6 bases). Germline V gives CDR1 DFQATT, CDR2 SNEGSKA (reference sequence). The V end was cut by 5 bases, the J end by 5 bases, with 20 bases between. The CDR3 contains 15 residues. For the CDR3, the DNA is TGCAGTGCTGAGAGCGCTAGCGAGGGTGGAGATACGCAGTATTTT. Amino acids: CSAESASEGGDTQYF.

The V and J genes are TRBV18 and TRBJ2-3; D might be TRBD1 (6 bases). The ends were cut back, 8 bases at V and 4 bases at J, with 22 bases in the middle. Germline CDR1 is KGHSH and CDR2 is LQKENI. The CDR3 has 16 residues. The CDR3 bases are TGTGCCAGCCAACGCCTCTATCAACAGGGTTCAGATACGCAGTATTTT. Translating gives CASQRLYQQGSDTQYF.

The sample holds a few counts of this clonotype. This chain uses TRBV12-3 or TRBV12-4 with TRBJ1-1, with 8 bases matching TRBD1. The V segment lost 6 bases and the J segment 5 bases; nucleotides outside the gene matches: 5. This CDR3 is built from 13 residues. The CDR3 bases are TGTGCCAGCAGATCGGACAGGGCGACTGAAGCTTTCTTT. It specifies CASRSDRATEAFF.